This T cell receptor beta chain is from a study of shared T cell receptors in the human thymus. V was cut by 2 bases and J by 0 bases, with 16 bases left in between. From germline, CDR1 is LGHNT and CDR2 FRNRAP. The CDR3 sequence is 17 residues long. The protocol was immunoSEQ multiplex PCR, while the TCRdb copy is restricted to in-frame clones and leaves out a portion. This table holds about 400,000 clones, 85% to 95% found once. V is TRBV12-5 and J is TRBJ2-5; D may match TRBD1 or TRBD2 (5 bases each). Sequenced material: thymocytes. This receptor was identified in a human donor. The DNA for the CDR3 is TGTGCTAGTGGTTTGTCGCAGGGAGAGGGGTACCAAGAGACCCAGTACTTC. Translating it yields CASGLSQGEGYQETQYF.